Presented here are 2 T cell receptor beta chains from one specimen sequenced in a study of human T cells and chemical hapten exposure. TCRdb independently ran MiXCR on the RACE reads; one entry per CDR3 protein. The sample lists about 14,000 distinct CDR3 sequences; about a sixth were seen once. The time point: patch test 1, 2 weeks after DPC sensitization. As to treatment: therapeutic diphenylcyclopropenone sensitization with weekly scalp DPC. Specimen: whole blood, collected in connection with sensitization to the hapten diphenylcyclopropenone (DPC). These TCRs come from a woman in her twenties or thirties with alopecia areata. Some clones in this sample may be carry-over from other donors' samples.

This sequence joins TRBV28 and TRBJ2-5, with a possible D match to TRBD2 (5 bases). The V and J ends lost 1 base and 3 bases respectively, with 6 bases between them. This CDR3 comprises 13 residues. Germline CDR1 is MDHEN and CDR2 is SYDVKM. CDR3 residues: CASSLFGEETQYF. CDR3 nucleotide sequence: TGTGCCAGCAGTTTATTCGGGGAAGAGACCCAGTACTTC. Complete variable domain (other parts from reference TRBV28 and TRBJ2-5): DVKVTQSSRYLVKRTGEKVFLECVQDMDHENMFWYRQDPGLGLRLIYFSYDVKMKEKGDIPEGYSVSREKKERFSLILESASTNQTSMYLCASSLFGEETQYFGPGTRLLVL.

Comment on this clonotype: Being one base from a much bigger clone, this may be a read error. The J gene is TRBJ2-3, the V gene TRBV7-6; D possibly uses TRBD1 or TRBD2 (5 bases each). There are 14 residues in the CDR3. CDR1 SGHVS and CDR2 FNYEAQ come from the germline V gene. The CDR3 DNA reads as TGTGCCAGCAGCCCAAGGCCGCAGGGAGATACGCAGGATTTT. Protein: CASSPRPQGDTQDF.